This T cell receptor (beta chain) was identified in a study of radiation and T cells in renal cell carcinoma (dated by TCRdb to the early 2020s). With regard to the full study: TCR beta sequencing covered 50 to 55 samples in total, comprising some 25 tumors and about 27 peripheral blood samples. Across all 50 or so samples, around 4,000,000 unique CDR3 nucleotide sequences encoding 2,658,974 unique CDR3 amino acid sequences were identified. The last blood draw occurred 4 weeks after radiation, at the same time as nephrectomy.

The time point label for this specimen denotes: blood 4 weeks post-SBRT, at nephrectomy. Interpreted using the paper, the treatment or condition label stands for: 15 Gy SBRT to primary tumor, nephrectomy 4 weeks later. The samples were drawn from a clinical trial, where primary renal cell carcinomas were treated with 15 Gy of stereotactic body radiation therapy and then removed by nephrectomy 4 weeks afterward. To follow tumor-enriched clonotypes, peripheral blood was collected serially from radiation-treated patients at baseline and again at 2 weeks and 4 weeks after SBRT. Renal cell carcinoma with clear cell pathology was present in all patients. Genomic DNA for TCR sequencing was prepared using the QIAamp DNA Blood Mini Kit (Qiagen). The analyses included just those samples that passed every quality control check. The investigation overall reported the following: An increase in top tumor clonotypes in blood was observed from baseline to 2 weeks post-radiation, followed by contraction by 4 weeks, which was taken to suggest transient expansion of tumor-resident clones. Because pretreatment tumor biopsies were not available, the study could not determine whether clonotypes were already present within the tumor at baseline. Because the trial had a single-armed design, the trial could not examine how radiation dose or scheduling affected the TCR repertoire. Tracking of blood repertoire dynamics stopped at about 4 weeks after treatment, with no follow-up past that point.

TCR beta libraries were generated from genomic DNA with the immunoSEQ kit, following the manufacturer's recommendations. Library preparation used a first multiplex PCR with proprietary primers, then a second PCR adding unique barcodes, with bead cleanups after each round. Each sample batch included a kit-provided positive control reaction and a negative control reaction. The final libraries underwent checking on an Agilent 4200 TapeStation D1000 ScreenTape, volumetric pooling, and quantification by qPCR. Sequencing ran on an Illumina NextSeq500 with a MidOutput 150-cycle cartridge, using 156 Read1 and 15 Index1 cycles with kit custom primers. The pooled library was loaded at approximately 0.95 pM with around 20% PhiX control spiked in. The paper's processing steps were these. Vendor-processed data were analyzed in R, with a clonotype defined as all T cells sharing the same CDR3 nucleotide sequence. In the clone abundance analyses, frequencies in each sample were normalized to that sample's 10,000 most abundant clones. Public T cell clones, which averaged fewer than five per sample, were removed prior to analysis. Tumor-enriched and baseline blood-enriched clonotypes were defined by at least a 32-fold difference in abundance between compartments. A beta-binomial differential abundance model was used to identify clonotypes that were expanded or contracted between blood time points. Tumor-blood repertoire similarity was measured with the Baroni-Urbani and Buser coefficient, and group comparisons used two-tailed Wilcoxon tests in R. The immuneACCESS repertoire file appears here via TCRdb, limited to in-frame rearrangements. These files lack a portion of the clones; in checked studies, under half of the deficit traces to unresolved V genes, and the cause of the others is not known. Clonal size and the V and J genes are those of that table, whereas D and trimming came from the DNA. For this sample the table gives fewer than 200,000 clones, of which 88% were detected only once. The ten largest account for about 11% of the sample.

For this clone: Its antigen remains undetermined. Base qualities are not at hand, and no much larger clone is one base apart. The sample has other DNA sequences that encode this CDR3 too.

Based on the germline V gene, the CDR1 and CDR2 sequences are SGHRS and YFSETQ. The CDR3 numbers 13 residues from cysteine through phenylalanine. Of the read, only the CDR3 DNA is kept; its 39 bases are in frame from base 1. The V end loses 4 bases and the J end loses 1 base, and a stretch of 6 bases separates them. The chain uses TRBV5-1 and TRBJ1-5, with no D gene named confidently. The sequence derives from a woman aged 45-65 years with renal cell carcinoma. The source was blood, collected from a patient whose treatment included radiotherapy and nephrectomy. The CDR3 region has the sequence CASSPDSNQPQHF. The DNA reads TGCGCCAGCAGCCCGGACAGCAATCAGCCCCAGCATTTT.